A selection of T cell receptor beta chains follows, all from one sample in a study of long-term antiretroviral therapy in people with HIV. Profiled with immunoSEQ multiplex PCR; TCRdb holds only in-frame clones, not every one. Among 25,000 to 30,000 clones listed, 75% to 90% were seen once. Sequencing used unsorted PBMCs, obtained approximately 2.9 years after starting antiretroviral therapy. These receptors all come from a young man with HIV. The CDR3 runs from the conserved cysteine through the conserved F or W. The order of the fields is D gene, CDR3 length, J gene, V gene, clone size, CDR3 protein, CDR3 DNA. A D gene is named only where the DNA matches it firmly. Rows give clone size only sometimes, using once, few, many, or a class for an expanded clone.

D gene: TRBD1; CDR3 length: 12; J gene: TRBJ2-7; V gene: TRBV2; clone size: -; CDR3 protein: CASRQGAYEQYF; CDR3 DNA: TGTGCCTCGCGACAGGGCGCCTACGAGCAGTACTTC
D gene: -; CDR3 length: 16; J gene: TRBJ2-1; V gene: TRBV7-9; clone size: -; CDR3 protein: CASSSLLGRSYNEQFF; CDR3 DNA: TGTGCCAGCAGCAGCCTACTAGGCCGCTCCTACAATGAGCAGTTCTTC
D gene: -; CDR3 length: 14; J gene: TRBJ2-1; V gene: TRBV11-3; clone size: once; CDR3 protein: CASRSSSGNNEQFF; CDR3 DNA: TGTGCCAGCCGCAGTTCCTCAGGGAACAATGAGCAGTTCTTC
D gene: TRBD1; CDR3 length: 14; J gene: TRBJ2-7; V gene: TRBV5-1; clone size: -; CDR3 protein: CASSRTGRDYEQYF; CDR3 DNA: TGCGCCAGCAGCCGGACAGGGCGGGACTACGAGCAGTACTTC
D gene: -; CDR3 length: 14; J gene: TRBJ1-5; V gene: TRBV7-2; clone size: -; CDR3 protein: CASSLGGMGQPQHF; CDR3 DNA: TGTGCCAGCAGCTTAGGGGGCATGGGTCAGCCCCAGCATTTT
D gene: TRBD2; CDR3 length: 16; J gene: TRBJ2-2; V gene: TRBV10-3; clone size: -; CDR3 protein: CAISESPGGGTGELFF; CDR3 DNA: TGTGCCATCAGTGAGTCGCCGGGCGGGGGCACCGGGGAGCTGTTTTTT
D gene: -; CDR3 length: 17; J gene: TRBJ2-1; V gene: TRBV5-1; clone size: -; CDR3 protein: CASSSRRDFSSYNEQFF; CDR3 DNA: TGCGCCAGCAGCTCACGACGGGACTTCAGCTCCTACAATGAGCAGTTCTTC
D gene: -; CDR3 length: 13; J gene: TRBJ1-2; V gene: TRBV28; clone size: few; CDR3 protein: CASSTPDGYGYTF; CDR3 DNA: TGTGCCAGCAGTACCCCGGACGGCTATGGCTACACCTTC
D gene: -; CDR3 length: 15; J gene: TRBJ2-7; V gene: TRBV4-3; clone size: few; CDR3 protein: CASSQDLGNAYEQYF; CDR3 DNA: TGCGCCAGCAGCCAAGATCTGGGCAACGCCTACGAGCAGTACTTC
D gene: -; CDR3 length: 14; J gene: TRBJ1-4; V gene: TRBV7-3; clone size: -; CDR3 protein: CASSLYGEREKLFF; CDR3 DNA: TGTGCCAGCAGCTTATACGGGGAGCGTGAAAAACTGTTTTTT
D gene: -; CDR3 length: 15; J gene: TRBJ2-7; V gene: TRBV5-1; clone size: -; CDR3 protein: CASSLVQGMNNEQYF; CDR3 DNA: TGCGCCAGCAGCTTGGTCCAGGGAATGAATAACGAGCAGTACTTC
D gene: -; CDR3 length: 13; J gene: TRBJ2-7; V gene: TRBV5-8; clone size: -; CDR3 protein: CASSERSSYEQYF; CDR3 DNA: TGTGCCAGCAGCGAAAGGAGCTCCTACGAGCAGTACTTC
D gene: TRBD1; CDR3 length: 14; J gene: TRBJ2-7; V gene: TRBV10-3; clone size: -; CDR3 protein: CAISRGTGAYEQYF; CDR3 DNA: TGTGCCATCTCACGAGGGACAGGGGCCTACGAGCAGTACTTC
D gene: -; CDR3 length: 11; J gene: TRBJ2-4; V gene: TRBV19; clone size: once; CDR3 protein: CASGSGNIQYF; CDR3 DNA: TGTGCCAGCGGCTCTGGAAACATTCAGTACTTC
D gene: -; CDR3 length: 14; J gene: TRBJ1-1; V gene: TRBV28; clone size: -; CDR3 protein: CASSKTFSNTEAFF; CDR3 DNA: TGTGCCAGCAGTAAGACATTCTCGAACACTGAAGCTTTCTTT
D gene: -; CDR3 length: 13; J gene: TRBJ1-2; V gene: TRBV19; clone size: -; CDR3 protein: CASSITGRVGYTF; CDR3 DNA: TGTGCCAGTAGTATCACGGGGAGGGTTGGCTACACCTTC
D gene: -; CDR3 length: 13; J gene: TRBJ1-2; V gene: TRBV28; clone size: -; CDR3 protein: CASSQTGNYGYTF; CDR3 DNA: TGTGCCAGCAGTCAGACAGGAAACTATGGCTACACCTTC
D gene: -; CDR3 length: 15; J gene: TRBJ1-1; V gene: TRBV25-1; clone size: -; CDR3 protein: CASSEGAAGNTEAFF; CDR3 DNA: TGTGCCAGCAGTGAGGGGGCCGCGGGTAACACTGAAGCTTTCTTT
D gene: -; CDR3 length: 14; J gene: TRBJ1-1; V gene: TRBV6-5; clone size: -; CDR3 protein: CASSFGGQNTEAFF; CDR3 DNA: TGTGCCAGCAGCTTTGGGGGGCAGAACACTGAAGCTTTCTTT
D gene: -; CDR3 length: 19; J gene: TRBJ2-3; V gene: TRBV14; clone size: -; CDR3 protein: CASSLGFAQDLPSTDTQYF; CDR3 DNA: TGTGCCAGCAGCCTTGGGTTTGCCCAGGATTTACCTAGCACAGATACGCAGTATTTT
D gene: -; CDR3 length: 16; J gene: TRBJ1-3; V gene: TRBV7-9; clone size: -; CDR3 protein: CASSSPRGLEGNTIYF; CDR3 DNA: TGTGCCAGCAGCTCTCCCAGGGGATTAGAAGGAAACACCATATATTTT
D gene: -; CDR3 length: 13; J gene: TRBJ1-3; V gene: TRBV11-2; clone size: -; CDR3 protein: CASSLDRENTIYF; CDR3 DNA: TGTGCCAGCAGCTTAGATCGAGAAAACACCATATATTTT
D gene: -; CDR3 length: 14; J gene: TRBJ1-3; V gene: TRBV5-4; clone size: once; CDR3 protein: CASSFLNSGNTIYF; CDR3 DNA: TGTGCCAGCAGCTTCCTAAACTCTGGAAACACCATATATTTT
D gene: -; CDR3 length: 14; J gene: TRBJ2-3; V gene: TRBV5-6; clone size: -; CDR3 protein: CASSLGTYTDTQYF; CDR3 DNA: TGTGCCAGCAGCTTAGGGACCTACACAGATACGCAGTATTTT
D gene: -; CDR3 length: 16; J gene: TRBJ1-2; V gene: TRBV19; clone size: -; CDR3 protein: CASSITARQANYGYTF; CDR3 DNA: TGTGCCAGTAGTATTACGGCGCGACAGGCTAACTATGGCTACACCTTC
D gene: -; CDR3 length: 13; J gene: TRBJ1-4; V gene: TRBV4-2; clone size: once; CDR3 protein: CASSSRGIEKLFF; CDR3 DNA: TGTGCCAGCAGCTCGAGGGGGATTGAAAAACTGTTTTTT
D gene: -; CDR3 length: 15; J gene: TRBJ1-5; V gene: TRBV28; clone size: -; CDR3 protein: CASSRDSYRNQPQHF; CDR3 DNA: TGTGCCAGCAGCCGTGACAGCTACCGCAATCAGCCCCAGCATTTT